Presented here are 3 T cell receptor beta chains from one specimen sequenced in a study of T cell repertoires in cytomegalovirus infection. MiXCR was run by TCRdb on the reads, yielding one entry per CDR3 protein. The sample includes around 300,000 distinct CDR3 sequences, 9% to 9.5% of them seen just once. Sequenced sample: PBMCs. These receptors all stem from a human donor in good health (CMV status not recorded). Some clones in this sample may be carry-over from other donors' samples.

This clonotype was counted many times. The chain couples TRBV12-3 or TRBV12-4 to TRBJ2-3, with TRBD1 matching 7 bases. The CDR3 is made up of 15 amino acids. The J segment lost 0 bases and the V segment lost 6 bases, leaving 6 bases of the junction unmatched. In nucleotides, the CDR3 is TGTGCCAGCAGCCCACGACAGGGTAGCACAGATACGCAGTATTTT. Amino acids: CASSPRQGSTDTQYF.

The chain employs TRBV20-1 and TRBJ2-3, with 11 bases fitting TRBD2. V lost 6 bases to trimming and J lost 3 bases; unmatched junction nucleotides: 11. This CDR3 has 16 residues. From germline, CDR1 is DFQATT and CDR2 SNEGSKA (reference sequence). The CDR3 DNA reads TGCAGTGCCCTTAGCGGGAGGGCCTTAGCAACAGATACGCAGTATTTT. It translates to CSALSGRALATDTQYF.

CDR3 region: CASSRGTASTDTQYF. DNA for the CDR3: TGTGCCAGCAGTCGGGGGACAGCATCCACAGATACGCAGTATTTT. The chain couples TRBV6-2 or TRBV6-3 to TRBJ2-3; D may be TRBD1 (7 bases). V lost 5 bases and J 2 bases, leaving 14 bases between the germline ends. Germline V gene data show CDR1 as MNHEY and CDR2 as SVGEGT. This CDR3 is built from 15 residues.